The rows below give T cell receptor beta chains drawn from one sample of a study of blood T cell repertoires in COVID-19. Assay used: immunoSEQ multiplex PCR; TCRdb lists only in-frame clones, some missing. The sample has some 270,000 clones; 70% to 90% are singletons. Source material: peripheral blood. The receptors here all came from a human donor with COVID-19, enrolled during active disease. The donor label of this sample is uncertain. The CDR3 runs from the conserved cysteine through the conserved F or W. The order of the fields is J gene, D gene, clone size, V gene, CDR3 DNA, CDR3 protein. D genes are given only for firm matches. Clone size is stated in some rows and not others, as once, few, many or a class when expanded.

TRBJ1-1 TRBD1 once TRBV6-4 TGTGCCAGCTCAGGAGGGGACAGGGGGACTGAAGCTTTCTTT CASSGGDRGTEAFF
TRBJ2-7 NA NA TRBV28 TGTGCCAGCAGTTTGAGCCCAATGACGGGGGCCTACGAGCAGTACTTC CASSLSPMTGAYEQYF
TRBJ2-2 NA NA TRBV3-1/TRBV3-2 TGTGCCAGCACCCCAAACGGAGCAGGGGATTTCACCGGGGAGCTGTTTTTT CASTPNGAGDFTGELFF
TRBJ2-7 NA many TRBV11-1 TGTGCCAGCAGCTTAGGGACAGCCAACTCCTACGAGCAGTACTTC CASSLGTANSYEQYF
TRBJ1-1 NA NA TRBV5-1 TGCGCCAGCAGCTTCAGGGGAGAGAACACTGAAGCTTTCTTT CASSFRGENTEAFF
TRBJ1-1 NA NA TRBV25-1 TGTGCCAGCAGTGTCGACAGACCACTGAACACTGAAGCTTTCTTT CASSVDRPLNTEAFF
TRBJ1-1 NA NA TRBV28 TGTGCCAGCAGTCTCGGGGGGAACACTGAAGCTTTCTTT CASSLGGNTEAFF
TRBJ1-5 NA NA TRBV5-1 TGCGCCAGCAGCCCCGCGGGACCCAGCAATCAGCCCCAGCATTTT CASSPAGPSNQPQHF
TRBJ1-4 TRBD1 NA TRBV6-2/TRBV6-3 TGTGCCAGCAGTCGGGACAGTGGAGAGTATGAAAAACTGTTTTTT CASSRDSGEYEKLFF
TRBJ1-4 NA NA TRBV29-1 TGCAGCGTTGATAATAATGAAAAACTGTTTTTT CSVDNNEKLFF
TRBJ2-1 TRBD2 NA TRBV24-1 TGTGCCACCAGTGAGGCAGCGGGAGCGATTAATGAGCAGTTCTTC CATSEAAGAINEQFF
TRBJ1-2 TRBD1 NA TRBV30 TGTGCCTGGAGCGAGGCACAGGGGTTAGAGTACTATGGCTACACCTTC CAWSEAQGLEYYGYTF
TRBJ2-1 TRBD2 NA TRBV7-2 TGTGCCAGCAGCTTAGGGTTACTAGCGGTTAATGAGCAGTTCTTC CASSLGLLAVNEQFF
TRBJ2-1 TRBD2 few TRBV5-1 TGCGCCAGCAGCTTGGTACTAGCGGAGAATGAGCAGTTCTTC CASSLVLAENEQFF
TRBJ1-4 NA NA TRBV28 TGTGCCAGCAGTCCCCACCCCAGACAGGCTTACAATGAAAAACTGTTTTTT CASSPHPRQAYNEKLFF
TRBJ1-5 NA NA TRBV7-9 TGTGCCAGCAGGGAGAGCGGTAATCAGCCCCAGCATTTT CASRESGNQPQHF
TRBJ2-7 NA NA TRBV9 TGTGCCAGCAGCGTAGCTTGGCAGTCGGGAGAGCAGTACTTC CASSVAWQSGEQYF
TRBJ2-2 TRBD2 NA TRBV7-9 TGTGCCAGCAGCCCTCTAGCGGGAGGGCCCTCGAACACCGGGGAGCTGTTTTTT CASSPLAGGPSNTGELFF
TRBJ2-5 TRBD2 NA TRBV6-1 TGTGCCAGCAGTGAATGGGGTAGCGGGGGTCGGCAAGAGACCCAGTACTTC CASSEWGSGGRQETQYF
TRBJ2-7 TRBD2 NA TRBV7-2 TGTGCCAGCAGGGGGACTAGCGGGGCGACCTACGAGCAGTACTTC CASRGTSGATYEQYF
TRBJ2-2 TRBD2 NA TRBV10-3 TGTGCCATCAGTGGATCAATAAGCGGGAGATCGATCGGGGAGCTGTTTTTT CAISGSISGRSIGELFF
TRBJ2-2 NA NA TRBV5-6 TGTGCCAGCAGCTTGCGCAGGGGAGCAAACACCGGGGAGCTGTTTTTT CASSLRRGANTGELFF
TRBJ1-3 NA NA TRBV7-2 TGTGCCAGCAGCAGCGGGGGCTCTGGAAACACCATATATTTT CASSSGGSGNTIYF
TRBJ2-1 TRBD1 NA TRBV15 TGTGCCACCAGCCATCTTCGACAGGGGGCTAACAATGAGCAGTTCTTC CATSHLRQGANNEQFF
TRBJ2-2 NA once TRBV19 TGTGCCAGTTCAACGATACTTGGACAGACCGGGGAGCTGTTTTTT CASSTILGQTGELFF
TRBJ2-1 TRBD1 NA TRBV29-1 TGCAGCGTCGACAGGGAACTCAACAATGAGCAGTTCTTC CSVDRELNNEQFF
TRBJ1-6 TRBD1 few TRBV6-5 TGTGCCTTACAGACAGGGTACACACCCCTCCACTTT CALQTGYTPLHF
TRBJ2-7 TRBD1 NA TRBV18 TGTGCCAGCTCACCGAGGACAGGGGGCCTTAGCGAGCAGTACTTC CASSPRTGGLSEQYF
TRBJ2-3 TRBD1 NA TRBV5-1 TGCGCCAGCAGCTTGGGGGGACAGGGGAGCACAGATACGCAGTATTTT CASSLGGQGSTDTQYF
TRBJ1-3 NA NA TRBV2 TGTGCCAGCAGTGAAGCACTAGGACGGCGAACCTCTGGAAACACCATATATTTT CASSEALGRRTSGNTIYF
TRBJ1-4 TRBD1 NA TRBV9 TGTGCCAGCAGCCCCGAGGGGACAGCCAATAATGAAAAACTGTTTTTT CASSPEGTANNEKLFF
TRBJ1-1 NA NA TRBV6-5 TGTGCCAGCAGTTATCGTCCGAACACTGAAGCTTTCTTT CASSYRPNTEAFF
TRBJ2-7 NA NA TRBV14 TGTGCCAGCAGCCAAGGTCTAAGATACGAGCAGTACTTC CASSQGLRYEQYF
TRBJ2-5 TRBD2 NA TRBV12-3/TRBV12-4 TGTGCCAGCAGTTTACGACTAGCAGGGACCCAGTACTTC CASSLRLAGTQYF
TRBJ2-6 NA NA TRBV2 TGTGCCAGCAGTGAACGCAGGGCTGGGGCCAACGTCCTGACTTTC CASSERRAGANVLTF
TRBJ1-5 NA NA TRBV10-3 TGTGCCATCAGTGAAGGGGATGACAATCAGCCCCAGCATTTT CAISEGDDNQPQHF
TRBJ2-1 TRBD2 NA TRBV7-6 TGTGCCAGCAGCTTAGCGCGCAGGGAGTCGGCTAGCGGGAGCCCATACAATGAGCAGTTCTTC CASSLARRESASGSPYNEQFF
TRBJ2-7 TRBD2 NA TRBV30 TGTGCCTGGGCGAGCGGGGCGGGCTACGAGCAGTACTTC CAWASGAGYEQYF
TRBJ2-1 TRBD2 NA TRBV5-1 TGCGCCAGCGCCATGTTGGGACTAGCGAACTACAATGAGCAGTTCTTC CASAMLGLANYNEQFF
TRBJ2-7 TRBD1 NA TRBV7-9 TGTGCCAGCAGCTTATCCCCGGGACAGGGTGTTTCCTACGAGCAGTACTTC CASSLSPGQGVSYEQYF